This TCR beta chain was sequenced for a study of cytomegalovirus exposure and HLA in healthy donors. Study outcomes and limitations: Most TCR beta V segments were productive about 87% or about 30% of the time in an earlier analysis. TCR beta sequences numbering under 20,000 were associated with HLA alleles at 0.05 false discovery rate in a later analysis.

The CDR3 has 16 residues. The J segment lost 4 bases and the V segment lost 3 bases, leaving 8 bases of the junction unmatched. The V gene's germline CDR1 is LGHNA and CDR2 YNFKEQ. As concerns this clone: Its antigen is not identified.

The PCR used 60 Vbeta and 13 Jbeta primers. Sequencing used immunoSEQ multiplex PCR; TCRdb keeps in-frame clones, though not all of them. The table shows 55,000 to 70,000 clones, with roughly 68% occurring only once. This chain uses TRBV4-2 with TRBJ1-3; TRBD1 matches 8 bases. Sequencing input: PBMCs. The TCR comes from a woman in her forties or fifties in good health and CMV-seronegative. CDR3 loop: CASSHQQGVGGNTIYF. CDR3 nucleotide sequence: TGTGCCAGCAGCCATCAACAGGGGGTTGGAGGAAACACCATATATTTT.